One T cell receptor (beta chain) is described in this entry. Sequenced by immunoSEQ multiplex PCR; TCRdb stores in-frame clones only, minus some. Of some 150,000 clones listed, about four fifths are singletons. This entry is derived from a study of blood T cell repertoires in COVID-19. Study-level information: Researchers got acute and convalescent COVID-19 samples from the United States, Italy and Spain. The analysed material was cDNA or gDNA that came from T cells, B-cell-depleted T cells, or PBMCs.

This CDR3 has 14 residues. CDR1 and CDR2 from the germline V gene are MDHEN and SYDVKM. With V trimmed by 6 bases and J by 1 base, 5 bases remained unmatched. This receptor was obtained from a woman aged 55 to 70 with active or convalescent COVID-19. Sequences were obtained from peripheral blood. The rearrangement uses TRBV28 and TRBJ1-2; 7 bases are a match to TRBD1. The CDR3 nucleotides are TGTGCCAGCAGGGAGACAGGGCTTAACTATGGCTACACCTTC. Translated: CASRETGLNYGYTF.